This T cell receptor beta chain was sequenced during a study of blood T cell repertoires in COVID-19. About the research overall: Samples came from the United States, Italy and Spain, spanning acute and convalescent COVID-19.

Sequencing used immunoSEQ multiplex PCR; TCRdb keeps in-frame clones, though not all of them. The data show approximately 300,000 clones, 70% to 90% seen once. In its sample, this clone was seen once. This CDR3 contains 16 residues. Losses at the gene ends were 0 bases for V and 5 bases for J; bases not matched to a gene: 4. The germline V gene has CDR1 SGDLS and CDR2 YYNGEE. The sequenced material came from peripheral blood. This receptor was obtained from a man aged 18 to 35 who had recovered from COVID-19. V usage is TRBV9 and J usage is TRBJ1-6; TRBD1 matches 8 bases. CDR3 DNA sequence: TGTGCCAGCAGCGTAGCGGTGACAGGGGATAATTCACCCCTCCACTTT. It encodes CASSVAVTGDNSPLHF.